These 21 T cell receptor beta chains originate from one sample sequenced in a study of tissue T cells after allogeneic stem cell transplantation. Repertoires were generated with immunoSEQ multiplex PCR, while TCRdb's copy carries only in-frame clones and drops some. In the table there are under 25,000 clones, roughly two thirds of which are singletons. The sequenced sample was spleen. The receptors come from a female BALB/c mouse in good health. The strain is characterized by the MHC haplotype H2-d.

Only one count was recorded for this clone. Mouse names are used for the genes. The read comes to an end 1 residue before the CDR3 does, leaving the germline J gene to fill in the end. The chain has TRBV19 and TRBJ2-4; D is perhaps TRBD2 (5 bases). With 4 bases removed from V and 2 bases from J, the gap between germline ends came to 8 bases. This CDR3 has 13 residues. Per germline, CDR1 FNHDT and CDR2 SITEND (reference sequence). CDR3 DNA, as far as it was read: TGTGCCAGCAGTCAGGACTTTCAAAACACCTTGTAC. It yields the protein CASSQDFQNTLY. Given in full, the CDR3 is CASSQDFQNTLYF.

Concerning this clone: These gene names are mouse names. Read data end 1 residue before the CDR3 end; the end is taken from the germline J gene. The rearrangement links TRBV16 to TRBJ2-1; 8 nucleotides line up with TRBD2. The CDR3 is 16 amino acids. Germline V lookup: CDR1 SGHSA, CDR2 FRNQAP. With 1 base clipped from V and 2 bases from J, the junction kept 4 bases outside the gene matches. CDR3 DNA (partial): TGTGCAAGCAGCTTAGGGGGGGGCGGAGACTATGCTGAGCAGTTC. It codes for CASSLGGGGDYAEQF. The CDR3 reads in full as CASSLGGGGDYAEQFF.

This clone was observed a single time. Mouse gene names apply. The missing CDR3 end, 1 residue past where the read stops, is filled in from the germline J gene. The V gene is TRBV31, the J gene TRBJ1-1; no reliable D call. From germline, CDR1 is GKSSPN and CDR2 SITVG. This CDR3 comprises 13 residues. V gave up 1 base and J gave up 1 base, with 7 bases separating them. CDR3 bases read: TGTGCCTGGAGTCGGGAAGGAAACACAGAAGTCTTC. Amino acids: CAWSREGNTEVF. The CDR3 in its entirety is CAWSREGNTEVFF.

Concerning this clone itself: Gene names and germline match the mouse. The DNA ends 1 residue before the CDR3 does, and the rest of the CDR3 is filled in from the germline J gene. This same CDR3 is encoded by further DNA sequences in the sample. The chain joins TRBV5 to TRBJ2-3; the D gene could be TRBD1 or TRBD2 (6 bases each). CDR1 is LGHNA, CDR2 YNLKQL, per germline (reference sequence). Trimming removed 1 base at V and 3 bases at J, with 8 bases between. This CDR3 is 14 amino acids long. CDR3: CASSQGGRAETLYF. CDR3 DNA (partial): TGTGCCAGCAGCCAAGGGGGGCGCGCAGAAACGCTGTAT.

This clone turned up a few times. The gene names given are mouse names. The read ends 1 residue shy of where the CDR3 ends; the end is completed using the germline J gene. The rearrangement joins TRBV13-1 to TRBJ2-7; 8 bases agree with TRBD2. The CDR3 length is 12 residues. Trimming at V came to 1 base and at J to 7 bases, leaving 1 base not matched to a gene. Germline V gives CDR1 NSHNY, CDR2 SYGAGN. The sequenced CDR3 bases are TGTGCCAGCAGTGATCGGGGGGGCGAACAGTAC. Translated, it gives CASSDRGGEQY. The whole CDR3 protein is CASSDRGGEQYF.

Regarding this clone: Mouse gene names apply. Sequencing ends 1 residue short of the CDR3 end; the germline J gene provides the rest. This sequence joins TRBV14 and TRBJ1-5, with D perhaps matching TRBD1 (6 bases). CDR1 and CDR2 (germline): SGHDT, FRDEAV. Deletions cut 1 base from V and 6 bases from J, with 8 bases between. This CDR3 is built from 13 residues. Here the CDR3 reads CASSFPDSQAPLF. CDR3 DNA, as far as it was read: TGTGCCAGCAGTTTCCCGGACAGCCAGGCTCCGCTT.

On this clone: The listed genes are named as in mouse. The read terminates 1 residue before the CDR3 end, so the remaining end is supplied by the germline J gene. The genes are TRBV30 and TRBJ2-3; a possible D gene is TRBD1 (5 bases). CDR1 is SQVVS and CDR2 is ANEGSEA in the germline V gene. The CDR3 contains 13 residues. V was trimmed by 2 bases and J by 2 bases, leaving 8 bases between them. Incomplete CDR3 DNA: TGTAGTTCTAGAAAGGGGTATGCAGAAACGCTGTAT. Translation: CSSRKGYAETLY. The whole CDR3 sequence reads CSSRKGYAETLYF. Variable domain in full (rest from reference TRBV30 and TRBJ2-3): SVLLYQKPNRDICQSGTSLKIQCVADSQVVSMFWYQQFQEQSLMLMATANEGSEATYESGFTKDKFPISRPNLTFSTLTVNNARPGDSSIYFCSSRKGYAETLYFGSGTRLTVL.

Of note for this clone: All gene names here are mouse names. Read sequence stops 1 residue before the CDR3 end, and the germline J gene provides the missing end. The V and J genes are TRBV4 and TRBJ1-2; 9 bases align to TRBD1. V shed 3 bases and J 2 bases; nucleotides not matched to a gene: 1. The CDR3 loop spans 14 amino acids. Looked up from germline, CDR1 is LGHDT and CDR2 is YNNKQL (reference sequence). This chain's CDR3 is CASSYGTGNSDYTF. The covered CDR3 bases are TGTGCCAGCAGCTATGGGACAGGGAACTCCGACTACACC.

Details on this clone: Gene names and germline refer to mouse. The sequence runs out 1 residue before the end of the CDR3; the remainder is reconstructed from the germline J gene. This sequence joins TRBV4 and TRBJ2-1; D gene unclear. V lost 6 bases and J lost 6, with 6 bases in between. Germline CDR1 reads LGHDT; CDR2 reads YNNKQL (reference sequence). The length of the CDR3 is 11 residues. The CDR3 bases that were read are TGTGCCAGCAGGGGATTTGCTGAGCAGTTC. It codes for CASRGFAEQF. In full, the CDR3 reads CASRGFAEQFF.

As concerns this clone: These gene names are mouse names. The observed sequence ends 1 residue before the CDR3 terminus, with the missing tail filled in from the germline J gene. V and J are TRBV13-2 and TRBJ1-3, with D hard to call. Germline V gives CDR1 NNHNN, CDR2 SYGAGS (reference sequence). The CDR3 consists of 13 residues. Trimming took 5 bases from V and 0 from J, leaving 6 bases between them. The chain's CDR3 is CASGQNSGNTLYF. The covered CDR3 bases are TGTGCCAGCGGACAAAATTCTGGAAATACGCTCTAT.

Only a few counts were recorded for this clone. Mouse gene names and germline throughout. The sequence runs out 1 residue before the end of the CDR3; the remainder is reconstructed from the germline J gene. The chain uses TRBV19 and TRBJ2-7; TRBD1 might be the D (6 bases). CDR1 is FNHDT, CDR2 SITEND, per germline (reference sequence). The CDR3 extends over 12 amino acids. V lost 4 bases and J lost 4, with 9 bases in between. CDR3 bases read: TGTGCCAGCAGTTCGGGACAATATGAACAGTAC. This codes for CASSSGQYEQY. The full CDR3 sequence reads CASSSGQYEQYF.

With respect to this clone: Genes and germline come from the mouse. Read data end 1 residue before the CDR3 end; the end is taken from the germline J gene. This chain connects TRBV13-1 to TRBJ2-7; 11 nucleotides align to TRBD2. The CDR3 totals 15 residues. Germline CDR1 NSHNY, CDR2 SYGAGN. V lost 0 bases, J lost 4 bases, and 3 bases stayed unmatched. CDR3 DNA (partial): TGTGCCAGCAGTGATGTGGGGACTGGGGGATATGAACAGTAC. This encodes CASSDVGTGGYEQY. The whole CDR3 sequence reads CASSDVGTGGYEQYF.

About this clone: Gene names are mouse gene names. The sequenced fragment ends 1 residue before the CDR3 boundary, so the rest is inferred from the germline J gene. The chain has TRBV4 and TRBJ2-1, with 12 bases matching TRBD2. Germline lookup yields CDR1 LGHDT and CDR2 YNNKQL (reference sequence). The J segment lost 6 bases and the V segment lost 4 bases, leaving 4 bases of the junction unmatched. This CDR3 region has 15 residues. CDR3 bases read: TGTGCCAGCAGCTTCCGGGACTGGGGGGCTGCTGAGCAGTTC. It is translated as CASSFRDWGAAEQF. The full CDR3 sequence reads CASSFRDWGAAEQFF.

Of note for this clone: Mouse names are used for the genes. The read ends 1 residue early relative to the CDR3; the germline J gene fills the gap. This sample also contains other DNA sequences that code for the same CDR3. The rearrangement uses TRBV5 and TRBJ2-7; TRBD2 aligns across 12 bases. Germline V lookup: CDR1 LGHNA, CDR2 YNLKQL (reference sequence). V gave up 4 bases and J gave up 7 bases; unmatched junction bases: 5. The CDR3 has 14 amino acids. CDR3 DNA (partial): TGTGCCAGCAGCCCTGGGACTGGGGGGCGGGAACAGTAC. It is translated as CASSPGTGGREQY. The complete CDR3 protein is CASSPGTGGREQYF.

In the case of this clone: Gene names refer to mouse genes. The read halts 1 residue ahead of the CDR3 end, with the missing end drawn from the germline J gene. This rearrangement joins TRBV13-3 to TRBJ2-7; the match to TRBD2 covers 12 bases. After removal of 5 bases from V and 1 base from J, the junction contained 1 base not matched to a gene. The germline V gene encodes CDR1 NNHDY and CDR2 SYVADS. The CDR3 is 14 residues long. CDR3 loop: CASRTGGASYEQYF. The sequenced CDR3 bases are TGTGCCAGCAGGACTGGGGGGGCGTCCTATGAACAGTAC.

Points on this clone: Gene names and germline match the mouse. Coverage ceases 1 residue before the CDR3 finishes, and the germline J gene fills in the end. This chain joins TRBV1 and TRBJ1-2; the match to TRBD1 covers 7 bases. Germline CDR1 is NSQYPW and CDR2 is LRSPGD (reference sequence). The CDR3 runs to 15 residues. V shed 3 bases, J shed 0 bases, and the junction held 4 bases outside the gene matches. The CDR3 reads CTCSARQGSNSDYTF. CDR3 bases read: TGCACCTGCAGTGCCCGACAGGGTTCAAACTCCGACTACACC.

As for this clone: Germline and genes here are mouse. The CDR3 extends 1 residue past the end of the read, so its final part is completed from the germline J gene. V usage is TRBV24 and J usage is TRBJ1-4; no definite D call. The CDR3 loop spans 15 amino acids. The V end lost 4 bases, the J end lost 0 bases, and 9 bases lay between the germline ends. Germline CDR1 KGHTA, CDR2 FRNEEI. The CDR3 DNA, read in part, is TGTGCCAGCAGTCCCTACAAAATTTCCAACGAAAGATTATTT. Its protein product is CASSPYKISNERLF. The complete CDR3 protein is CASSPYKISNERLFF.

This clone was found a few times. Gene names are the mouse ones. The read gets to within 1 residue of the CDR3 end, and the germline J gene fills in the rest. The V call is TRBV13-2, the J call TRBJ2-1; the match to TRBD2 covers 7 bases. The germline V gene encodes CDR1 NNHNN and CDR2 SYGAGS (reference sequence). This CDR3 has 15 amino acids. V was clipped by 3 bases and J by 0 bases; unmatched bases: 3. The CDR3 sequence: CASGVGLDNYAEQFF. CDR3 DNA (partial): TGTGCCAGCGGTGTCGGACTGGATAACTATGCTGAGCAGTTC.

In regard to this clone: The gene symbols are mouse symbols. The read halts 1 residue ahead of the CDR3 end, with the missing end drawn from the germline J gene. The chain links TRBV13-2 to TRBJ1-1; D gene unclear. Germline V gene data show CDR1 as NNHNN and CDR2 as SYGAGS (reference sequence). Trimming left V 3 bases short and J 7 bases short, with 7 bases between. The length of the CDR3 is 11 residues. The CDR3 bases that were read are TGTGCCAGCGGTGCAATCAAAGAAGTCTTC. Its translation: CASGAIKEVF. The whole CDR3 sequence is CASGAIKEVFF.

This clone showed up just once. Gene names follow the mouse nomenclature. The CDR3 end lies 1 residue beyond the end of the read and is filled in from the germline J gene. The same CDR3 can be traced to other DNA sequences in this sample. The rearrangement links TRBV2 to TRBJ2-4; D is possibly TRBD2 (6 bases). This CDR3 is built from 15 residues. From germline, CDR1 is LGHNA and CDR2 YSYQKL. Between the trimmed V and J ends, which lost 3 bases and 0 bases, there was a span of 10 bases. The CDR3 is CASSQDWGSQNTLYF. Partial CDR3 DNA: TGTGCCAGCAGCCAGGATTGGGGGAGTCAAAACACCTTGTAC.

Regarding this clone: The gene symbols are mouse symbols. The sequence runs out 1 residue before the end of the CDR3; the remainder is reconstructed from the germline J gene. V gene TRBV24 combines with J gene TRBJ2-3; possibly TRBD1 for D (6 bases). The CDR3 is made up of 15 amino acids. CDR1 KGHTA and CDR2 FRNEEI come from the germline V gene. With 4 bases removed from V and 0 bases from J, the gap between germline ends came to 11 bases. CDR3 protein: CASSPGHLSAETLYF. CDR3 bases read: TGTGCCAGCAGTCCGGGACACCTTAGTGCAGAAACGCTGTAT.